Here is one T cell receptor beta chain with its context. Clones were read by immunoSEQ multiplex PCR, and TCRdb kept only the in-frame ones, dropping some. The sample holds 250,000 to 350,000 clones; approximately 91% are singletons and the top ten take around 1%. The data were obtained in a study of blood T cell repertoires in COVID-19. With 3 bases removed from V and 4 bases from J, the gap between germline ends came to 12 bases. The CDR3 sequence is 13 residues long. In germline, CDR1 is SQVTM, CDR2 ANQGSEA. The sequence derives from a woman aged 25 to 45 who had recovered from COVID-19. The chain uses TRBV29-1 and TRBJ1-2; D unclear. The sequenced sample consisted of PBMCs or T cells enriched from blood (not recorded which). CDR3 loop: CSVDYGVGYGYTF. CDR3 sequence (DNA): TGCAGCGTTGACTACGGGGTCGGCTATGGCTACACCTTC.